This T cell receptor (beta chain) was sequenced during a study of cytomegalovirus exposure and HLA in healthy donors. Study observations and caveats: Most likely, a cluster of highly shared sequence variants arose as a sequencing artifact.

A remark on this clone: The target antigen is unknown.

A multiplex PCR was run with 60 Vbeta primers and 13 Jbeta primers. Clones were sequenced by immunoSEQ multiplex PCR, and TCRdb holds only the in-frame ones, with some missing. The sample table sets out approximately 34,000 clones. Trimming removed 3 bases from V and 2 bases from J, with 11 bases in between. The CDR3 runs 15 residues. Germline lookup yields CDR1 MNHNS and CDR2 SASEGT. The chain employs TRBV6-1 and TRBJ1-5, with D tentatively TRBD1 (5 bases). The sequencing sample was made of PBMCs. The receptor comes from a woman aged 40 to 50 in good health and CMV-seropositive. In DNA, the CDR3 is TGTGCCAGCAGTGACCGGGGGGTAGGCAATCAGCCCCAGCATTTT. It translates to CASSDRGVGNQPQHF.